This T cell receptor (beta chain) was recorded in a study of T cell repertoires in cytomegalovirus infection. As for the study in general: A matching HLA type, together with CMV infection, was signaled by public TCR beta signatures. General study results and limits: Dominant in the ex vivo response were TCR beta clonotypes restricted by HLA-C and specific for CMV. Summed public TCR beta family frequency identified CMV carriers bearing the relevant HLA.

TCRdb redid the calling of the reads with MiXCR, one entry per CDR3 protein. The table has fewer than 550,000 distinct CDR3 sequences, 15% to 20% seen once. The table lists this clonotype with a few counts. Its cognate antigen is unknown. The V and J ends lost 3 bases and 1 base, in that order; junction bases with no gene match: 6. The CDR3 consists of 17 residues. From germline, CDR1 is KGHDR and CDR2 SFDVKD. V gene TRBV24-1 combines with J gene TRBJ1-5; 9 nucleotides line up with TRBD1. Material: CD8+ T cells from PBMCs. The source is a human donor in good health (CMV status not recorded). Some clones in this sample may be carry-over from other donors' samples. The CDR3 nucleotides read TGTGCCACCAGTGATCATGGGGACAGGGAAAGCAATCAGCCCCAGCATTTT. Protein: CATSDHGDRESNQPQHF.